This passage covers 17 T cell receptor beta chains from one sample sequenced in a study of vaccination effects on CD4 cells after COVID-19 (dated by TCRdb to the early 2020s). Receptor amplification or capture employed the immunoSEQ multiplex PCR assay. Drawn from immuneACCESS, this table holds only the in-frame rearrangements with V and J called that TCRdb kept. Clones are partly lost; checked studies trace under half to an unresolved V gene and leave the rest unexplained. The sample data list some 20,000 clones, and 70% to 80% of these were observed just once. Together, the top ten hold about a sixth of the sample. Their target antigens are unknown. In the ViraFEST assay, PBMC were stimulated with viral peptide pools, and TCR sequencing was then used to find antigen-specific CD4+ T cell clonotypes based on their expansion. After around eleven days of culture, CD4+ T cells were isolated with the EasySep CD4+ T cell isolation kit.

The sample was CD4+ T cells from PBMCs cultured with HCoV-229E spike peptides, taken before COVID-19 vaccination. The intended sense of this specimen's cell subset or site label: HCoV-229E spike overlapping peptide pool stimulation. The source of these receptors is a human donor who received a COVID-19 vaccine.

The CDR3 reads CASSLGGGLAGGYTF. The CDR3, as DNA: TGCGCCAGCAGCTTGGGAGGGGGGCTGGCAGGTGGCTACACCTTC. This rearrangement joins TRBV5-1 to TRBJ1-2, with D possibly TRBD1 on 6 matching bases. V lost 0 bases and J 7 bases, leaving 16 bases between the germline ends. The CDR3 totals 15 residues. Germline V gene lookup returns CDR1 SGHRS and CDR2 YFSETQ.

With regard to this clone: Other DNA sequences in this sample translate to the same CDR3. The chain joins TRBV9 to TRBJ1-3, with D hard to call. The CDR3 has 14 residues. V was shortened by 0 bases and J by 3 bases, with 7 bases between the two germline ends. CDR1 and CDR2 from the germline V gene are SGDLS and YYNGEE. CDR3 protein: CASSVGTVGNTIYF. The CDR3 DNA reads as TGTGCCAGCAGCGTAGGAACAGTTGGAAACACCATATATTTT.

V and J are TRBV3-1 (or the pseudogene TRBV3-2) and TRBJ1-5, with 9 bases that match TRBD1. The CDR3 loop spans 15 amino acids. V lost 3 bases and J lost 3; bases outside the gene matches: 3. CDR1 is LGHDT, CDR2 YNNKEL, per germline (reference sequence). The CDR3 protein is CASSQGQGLNQPQHF. The CDR3 DNA reads TGTGCCAGCAGCCAGGGACAGGGTCTCAATCAGCCCCAGCATTTT.

This clone has just a few counts. This chain links TRBV10-1 with TRBJ2-3; TRBD1 matches 7 bases. CDR1 is WNHNN and CDR2 is SYGVQD in the germline V gene (reference sequence). This CDR3 has 15 amino acids. The trim removed 6 bases at V and 2 bases at J, leaving 8 bases unmatched. The CDR3 spells CASSLDRSYTDTQYF. The DNA for the CDR3 is TGCGCCAGCAGCCTGGACAGGAGTTACACAGATACGCAGTATTTT.

This clone is termed hyperexpanded. V usage is TRBV19 and J usage is TRBJ2-6; the D gene is possibly TRBD1 (5 bases). V was pared by 0 bases and J by 0 bases, with 15 bases between. This CDR3 comprises 19 residues. The germline V gene encodes CDR1 LNHDA and CDR2 SQIVND (reference sequence). The CDR3, as DNA: TGTGCCAGTAGTATAGATTCCCCAAGGCAGGGCTCTGGGGCCAACGTCCTGACTTTC. Translation gives CASSIDSPRQGSGANVLTF.

The CDR3 loop is CSASGAQGYYGYTF. CDR3 in DNA: TGCAGTGCTAGTGGGGCCCAGGGTTACTATGGCTACACCTTC. The chain joins TRBV20-1 to TRBJ1-2; maybe TRBD1 (5 bases). This CDR3 has 14 amino acids. V lost 3 bases to trimming and J lost 3 bases, with 14 bases between them. Germline V gene data show CDR1 as DFQATT and CDR2 as SNEGSKA (reference sequence).

This clone was picked up one time. The V and J genes are TRBV5-6 and TRBJ1-2; 7 bases line up with TRBD1. Unmatched junction bases numbered 12, after V lost 0 bases and J lost 4 bases. The V gene's germline CDR1 is SGHDT and CDR2 YYEEEE. CDR3 size: 17 residues. The CDR3 loop reads CASSLVGGGGPVYGYTF. The CDR3 DNA reads TGTGCCAGCAGCTTGGTAGGGGGCGGTGGTCCGGTCTATGGCTACACCTTC.

The rearrangement uses TRBV19 and TRBJ1-1, with D unresolved. From germline, CDR1 is LNHDA and CDR2 SQIVND (reference sequence). Trimming took 5 bases from V and 11 from J, leaving 12 bases between them. This CDR3 has 11 residues. The CDR3 DNA reads TGTGCCAGTAGTGGGTTGGGTGAGGCTTTCTTT. Its translation is CASSGLGEAFF.

This chain links TRBV6-2 or TRBV6-3 with TRBJ1-2; tentatively, D is TRBD1 (6 bases). This CDR3 spans 15 amino acids. The germline gives CDR1 MNHEY, CDR2 SVGEGT. V was cut by 5 bases and J by 3 bases, with 16 bases left in between. This CDR3 is CASSGGLGEDYGYTF. CDR3 nucleotides: TGTGCCAGCAGTGGGGGCTTAGGGGAGGACTATGGCTACACCTTC.

This chain uses TRBV10-1 with TRBJ2-7, with 8 bases fitting TRBD2. The germline gives CDR1 WNHNN, CDR2 SYGVQD (reference sequence). The V gene end was trimmed by 8 bases and the J gene end by 4 bases; junction bases not matched to a gene: 10. This CDR3 has 14 amino acids. The CDR3 spells CASSSGSGGYEQYF. In DNA, the CDR3 is TGCGCCAGCTCCAGTGGGAGCGGGGGATACGAGCAGTACTTC.

The CDR3 loop is CASSQDRTGSYEQYF. In nucleotides, the CDR3 is TGCGCCAGCAGCCAAGATAGGACTGGATCGTACGAGCAGTACTTC. V and J are TRBV4-1 and TRBJ2-7, with D possibly being TRBD2 (5 bases). Germline V gene sequence: CDR1 MGHRA, CDR2 YSYEKL. The V end was cut by 0 bases, the J end by 4 bases, with 13 bases between. This CDR3 has 15 amino acids.

This clone has just a few counts. Relative to the germline gene, one junction end is altered; a read error may explain this. The chain couples TRBV2 to TRBJ2-2; D uncertain. Germline V lookup: CDR1 SNHLY, CDR2 FYNNEI. The CDR3 extends over 12 amino acids. CDR3 bases: TGTGCCAGCAGGGAAGACAAGAGGGAGCTGTTTTTT. Residues: CASREDKRELFF.

This clone was seen more than once but under ten times. The rearrangement joins TRBV6-1 to TRBJ2-2, with D unclear. The CDR3 covers 13 residues. Germline lookup yields CDR1 MNHNS and CDR2 SASEGT. V gave up 5 bases and J gave up 6 bases, with 10 bases separating them. The CDR3 protein is CASSPSRAGELFF. CDR3 nucleotide sequence: TGTGCCAGCAGTCCATCCCGGGCCGGGGAGCTGTTTTTT.

This chain links TRBV6-5 with TRBJ1-4; TRBD1 matches at 7 bases. Germline V gene sequence: CDR1 MNHEY, CDR2 SVGAGI. With V trimmed by 4 bases and J by 0 bases, 5 bases remained unmatched. The CDR3 sequence is 16 residues long. The DNA for the CDR3 is TGTGCCAGCAGTTTGGACAGGTTTGCAACTAATGAAAAACTGTTTTTT. Its protein product is CASSLDRFATNEKLFF.

The chain employs TRBV19 and TRBJ1-1; TRBD1 might be the D (6 bases). V lost 10 bases and J lost 0, with 18 bases in between. The CDR3 contains 15 residues. CDR1 is LNHDA and CDR2 is SQIVND in the germline V gene (reference sequence). DNA of the CDR3: TGTGCCACCAATACAGGGTACTCCCTGAACACTGAAGCTTTCTTT. Amino acids: CATNTGYSLNTEAFF.

The chain links TRBV5-1 to TRBJ2-7; D not resolved. This CDR3 comprises 14 residues. Trimming took off 0 bases at V and 2 bases at J, with 9 bases between the two ends. CDR1 SGHRS and CDR2 YFSETQ come from the germline V gene. The CDR3 DNA reads TGCGCCAGCAGCTTGGAGAACGGACCCTACGAGCAGTACTTC. It codes for CASSLENGPYEQYF.

This clone appeared once. The chain employs TRBV7-2 and TRBJ2-7; tentative D call: TRBD1 (6 bases). The CDR3 loop spans 15 amino acids. The V end lost 1 base, the J end lost 3 bases, and 13 bases lay between the germline ends. The germline gives CDR1 SGHTA, CDR2 FQGNSA. CDR3 sequence (DNA): TGTGCCAGCAGCTTAGAGGCAGGGGTCAACTACGAGCAGTACTTC. This encodes CASSLEAGVNYEQYF.